This T cell receptor (beta chain) was identified during a study of control samples from healthy donors and cancer patients. Clones were sequenced by immunoSEQ multiplex PCR, and TCRdb holds only the in-frame ones, with some missing. The sample lists roughly 30,000 clones; roughly nine tenths were seen once. V was shortened by 2 bases and J by 5 bases, with 18 bases between the two germline ends. The CDR3 is 16 residues long. CDR1 is PRHDT, CDR2 FYEKMQ, per germline (reference sequence). Sample: formalin-fixed, paraffin-embedded tissue. The sequence derives from a female donor with melanoma. The J gene is TRBJ2-5, the V gene TRBV13, with D maybe TRBD1 (6 bases). CDR3 residues: CASSLLRGPEGETQYF. The DNA for the CDR3 is TGTGCCAGCAGCTTACTCAGGGGCCCCGAGGGGGAGACCCAGTACTTC.